These 30 T cell receptor beta chains were all obtained from the same sample, sequenced in a study of blood T cell repertoires in COVID-19. Produced via immunoSEQ multiplex PCR; TCRdb's table is partial and in-frame only. The sample includes hundreds of thousands of clones, approximately 85% of them seen just once. The material sequenced was peripheral blood. The source is a man aged 45-65 years with COVID-19, enrolled during active disease.

The chain carries TRBV7-9 and TRBJ2-1; D might be TRBD1 (5 bases). Trimming stripped 0 bases from V and 0 bases from J, with 9 bases between. Per germline, CDR1 SEHNR and CDR2 FQNEAQ (reference sequence). The CDR3 loop spans 16 amino acids. The CDR3 region is CASSLAYRGSYNEQFF. For the CDR3, the DNA is TGTGCCAGCAGCTTAGCTTATAGGGGCTCCTACAATGAGCAGTTCTTC.

V usage is TRBV3-1 (or the pseudogene TRBV3-2) and J usage is TRBJ1-1; no firm D call. Trimming removed 0 bases at V and 1 base at J, with 15 bases between. The CDR3 has 17 amino acids. Germline CDR1 and CDR2: LGHDT and YNNKEL (reference sequence). CDR3: CASSQDTGTSRNTEAFF. The CDR3 DNA sequence: TGTGCCAGCAGCCAAGACACGGGTACCTCGAGGAACACTGAAGCTTTCTTT.

The V gene is TRBV4-2, the J gene TRBJ2-3; TRBD2 is a possible D gene (6 bases). CDR1 is LGHNA and CDR2 is YNFKEQ in the germline V gene. This CDR3 comprises 16 residues. Trimming removed 2 bases at V and 2 bases at J, with 14 bases between. This CDR3 is CASSQTTGTPTDTQYF. The CDR3 nucleotides are TGTGCCAGCAGCCAAACCACCGGGACTCCCACAGATACGCAGTATTTT.

The rearrangement uses TRBV15 and TRBJ1-6; TRBD1 is a possible D gene (5 bases). Germline V gene sequence: CDR1 LNHNV, CDR2 YYDKDF (reference sequence). The length of the CDR3 is 16 residues. V gave up 1 base and J gave up 10 bases, with 17 bases separating them. This CDR3 reads CATSRGGVQSGSPLHF. DNA of the CDR3: TGTGCCACCAGCAGAGGGGGGGTCCAGAGCGGATCACCCCTCCACTTT.

On this clone itself: At one end the junction does not follow the germline gene, possibly because of a read error. The chain employs TRBV6-6 and TRBJ2-7, with D possibly being TRBD1 (6 bases). The CDR3 spans 13 residues. Germline CDR1 is MNHNY and CDR2 is SVGAGI (reference sequence). The CDR3 nucleotides are TGTGCCACCCAGATAGGGGGTTCCTACGAGCAGTACTTT. This sequence encodes CATQIGGSYEQYF.

The V call is TRBV5-1, the J call TRBJ2-2, with D perhaps TRBD1 (6 bases). CDR1 and CDR2 (germline): SGHRS, YFSETQ. This CDR3 has 15 residues. The ends were cut back, 4 bases at V and 5 bases at J, with 15 bases in the middle. The CDR3 reads CASSSGTPTTGELFF. The CDR3 DNA is TGCGCCAGCAGCAGTGGGACACCTACAACCGGGGAGCTGTTTTTT. Looking up the rest from reference TRBV5-1 and TRBJ2-2 gives the full variable domain: KAGVTQTPRYLIKTRGQQVTLSCSPISGHRSVSWYQQTPGQGLQFLFEYFSETQRNKGNFPGRFSGRQFSNSRSEMNVSTLELGDSALYLCASSSGTPTTGELFFGEGSRLTVL.

The rearrangement links TRBV6-5 to TRBJ2-2; D is perhaps TRBD1 (6 bases). Germline CDR1 reads MNHEY; CDR2 reads SVGAGI. Deletions cut 4 bases from V and 6 bases from J, with 12 bases between. The length of the CDR3 is 14 residues. The CDR3 reads CASSLGGVAGELFF. CDR3 in DNA: TGTGCCAGCAGTTTAGGGGGAGTAGCCGGGGAGCTGTTTTTT.

J is TRBJ1-6 and V is TRBV5-6; 7 bases are a match to TRBD1. The ends lost 4 bases at V and 10 bases at J; junction bases unmatched: 8. CDR3 length: 14 residues. Germline loops: CDR1 SGHDT, CDR2 YYEEEE. CDR3 region: CASSNRDSFSPLHF. The CDR3 DNA reads as TGTGCCAGCAGCAACCGGGACAGTTTCTCACCCCTCCACTTT.

The V gene is TRBV30, the J gene TRBJ1-2; 9 bases align to TRBD1. With V trimmed by 5 bases and J by 4 bases, 5 bases remained unmatched. Germline V CDR1 and CDR2: GTSNPN, SVGIG (reference sequence). The CDR3 has 13 residues. The DNA of the CDR3 is TGTGCCTGGGAGAGACAGGGGGGCTATGGCTACACCTTC. Translation gives CAWERQGGYGYTF.

The chain has TRBV9 and TRBJ1-6; D remains ambiguous. Germline V gives CDR1 SGDLS, CDR2 YYNGEE. The length of the CDR3 is 13 residues. V lost 3 bases and J lost 7, with 8 bases in between. In DNA form, the CDR3 reads TGTGCCAGCAGCGCGACGGGAAATTCACCCCTCCACTTT. Its protein product is CASSATGNSPLHF.

This clone was found once. DNA of the CDR3: TGTGCCAGCAGCCAACAGGGAAACACCGGGGAGCTGTTTTTT. Translated: CASSQQGNTGELFF. The V call is TRBV28, the J call TRBJ2-2; D possibly corresponds to TRBD1 (6 bases). The CDR3 has 14 residues. Germline values: CDR1 MDHEN, CDR2 SYDVKM. The V end lost 6 bases, the J end lost 2 bases, and 10 bases lay between the germline ends.

The chain uses TRBV7-2 and TRBJ2-3, with 11 positions matching TRBD2. Germline trimming cut 5 bases from V and 6 bases from J; bases unmatched to any gene: 7. This CDR3 spans 15 amino acids. CDR1 SGHTA and CDR2 FQGNSA come from the germline V gene. Written as DNA, the CDR3 is TGTGCCAGCAGCCAATCTAGCGGGGGGTTGGATACGCAGTATTTT. This encodes CASSQSSGGLDTQYF.

This sequence joins TRBV7-9 and TRBJ2-7; TRBD1 matches at 8 bases. V lost 4 bases and J lost 2; bases outside the gene matches: 7. The CDR3 has 15 residues. CDR1 and CDR2 from the germline V gene are SEHNR and FQNEAQ (reference sequence). The CDR3: CASSSLRDRPYEQYF. CDR3 nucleotides: TGTGCCAGCAGCTCCCTCCGGGACAGGCCCTACGAGCAGTACTTC.

This clone was detected only a few times. The J gene is TRBJ1-1, the V gene TRBV19, with 9 positions matching TRBD1. Losses at the gene ends were 3 bases for V and 1 base for J; bases not matched to a gene: 3. Germline values: CDR1 LNHDA, CDR2 SQIVND (reference sequence). This CDR3 spans 15 amino acids. As DNA, the CDR3 is TGTGCCAGTAGTATCGGGACAGGGAAGAACACTGAAGCTTTCTTT. The encoded protein is CASSIGTGKNTEAFF.

The rearrangement links TRBV4-1 to TRBJ2-7, with 9 bases aligning to TRBD1. V shed 0 bases and J 3 bases; nucleotides not matched to a gene: 6. Germline V gene data show CDR1 as MGHRA and CDR2 as YSYEKL. The CDR3 is 16 amino acids. In nucleotides, the CDR3 is TGCGCCAGCAGCCAAGATGGGGGACAGGGAGTCTACGAGCAGTACTTC. It codes for CASSQDGGQGVYEQYF.

This sequence joins TRBV11-2 and TRBJ1-1; weak D call: TRBD1 (5 bases). The V gene's germline CDR1 is SGHAT and CDR2 FQNNGV. Between the trimmed V and J ends, which lost 5 bases and 2 bases, there was a span of 9 bases. The CDR3 totals 13 residues. CDR3 protein: CASSPQGNTEAFF. Here the CDR3 DNA reads TGTGCCAGCAGCCCCCAGGGAAACACTGAAGCTTTCTTT.

The J gene is TRBJ1-3, the V gene TRBV2, with 8 positions matching TRBD1. CDR3 size: 15 residues. V shed 5 bases and J 0 bases; nucleotides not matched to a gene: 3. Looked up from germline, CDR1 is SNHLY and CDR2 is FYNNEI. The CDR3 coding sequence is TGTGCCAGCAGTACCGGACAGGGCTCTGGAAACACCATATATTTT. This codes for CASSTGQGSGNTIYF. The complete variable domain, with remaining parts taken from reference TRBV2 and TRBJ1-3, reads EPEVTQTPSHQVTQMGQEVILRCVPISNHLYFYWYRQILGQKVEFLVSFYNNEISEKSEIFDDQFSVERPDGSNFTLKIRSTKLEDSAMYFCASSTGQGSGNTIYFGEGSWLTVV.

The rearrangement uses TRBV19 and TRBJ2-3; TRBD1 matches at 7 bases. Trimming removed 9 bases from V and 2 bases from J; junction bases left unmatched: 2. The CDR3 sequence is 12 residues long. CDR1 is LNHDA and CDR2 is SQIVND in the germline V gene (reference sequence). In DNA form, the CDR3 reads TGTGCCAGCAGGGGGACCACAGATACGCAGTATTTT. Its protein is CASRGTTDTQYF.

A word on this clone: This CDR3 is also generated by other DNA sequences in the sample. The chain links TRBV12-3 or TRBV12-4 to TRBJ2-1, with D uncertain. V was trimmed by 8 bases and J by 5 bases, leaving 7 bases between them. The CDR3 runs 11 residues. The DNA for the CDR3 is TGTGCCAGCGGTGGCAACAATGAGCAGTTCTTC. It specifies CASGGNNEQFF.

The chain links TRBV4-1 to TRBJ1-5, with 8 bases identical to TRBD1. There are 17 residues in the CDR3. The trim removed 0 bases at V and 2 bases at J, leaving 6 bases unmatched. Germline-derived CDR1 and CDR2 are MGHRA and YSYEKL. The chain's CDR3 is CASSQEAGGAGNQPQHF. The CDR3 DNA follows: TGCGCCAGCAGCCAAGAGGCAGGGGGCGCGGGCAATCAGCCCCAGCATTTT.

The CDR3 protein is CASSSGRGTPYEQYF. The CDR3 DNA follows: TGTGCCAGCAGTTCCGGAAGAGGGACTCCCTACGAGCAGTACTTC. This rearrangement joins TRBV28 to TRBJ2-7; weak D call: TRBD2 (6 bases). Germline values: CDR1 MDHEN, CDR2 SYDVKM. The CDR3 runs to 15 residues. Trimming removed 4 bases at V and 2 bases at J, with 15 bases between.

This rearrangement joins TRBV28 to TRBJ1-2, with 9 bases aligning to TRBD1. Germline values: CDR1 MDHEN, CDR2 SYDVKM. Trimming removed 5 bases from V and 2 bases from J; junction bases left unmatched: 9. The CDR3 has 16 amino acids. Written as DNA, the CDR3 is TGTGCCAGCAGTCCAACGGGGACAGGGCAGAACTATGGCTACACCTTC. Protein sequence: CASSPTGTGQNYGYTF.

The chain joins TRBV7-9 to TRBJ1-4; D unresolved. This CDR3 has 15 residues. Trimming shortened V by 5 bases and J by 0 bases, and 10 bases separated the two germline ends. CDR1 SEHNR and CDR2 FQNEAQ come from the germline V gene (reference sequence). The CDR3 sequence is CASSPPTATNEKLFF. DNA for the CDR3: TGTGCCAGCAGCCCTCCTACAGCAACTAATGAAAAACTGTTTTTT.

This clone was observed a handful of times. This rearrangement joins TRBV6-2 or TRBV6-3 to TRBJ1-2; D ambiguous. The V and J ends lost 4 bases and 5 bases respectively, with 5 bases between them. CDR1 is MNHEY and CDR2 is SVGEGT in the germline V gene. CDR3 length equals 11 residues. Written as DNA, the CDR3 is TGTGCCAGCAGTTCCCAGTATGGCTACACCTTC. Protein sequence: CASSSQYGYTF.

CDR3: CASSVETNYGYTF. CDR3 nucleotide sequence: TGTGCCAGTAGTGTGGAGACTAACTATGGCTACACCTTC. The chain links TRBV19 to TRBJ1-2, with unresolved D. The CDR3 runs to 13 residues. With 5 bases removed from V and 0 bases from J, the gap between germline ends came to 7 bases. Germline V lookup: CDR1 LNHDA, CDR2 SQIVND (reference sequence).

This clone has just one count. The CDR3 protein is CAWSVMGQYGKLFF. The CDR3 nucleotides are TGTGCCTGGAGTGTAATGGGACAGTACGGAAAACTGTTTTTT. V usage is TRBV30 and J usage is TRBJ1-4, with 7 bases matching TRBD1. CDR1 and CDR2 (germline): GTSNPN, SVGIG (reference sequence). With V trimmed by 0 bases and J by 10 bases, 8 bases remained unmatched. CDR3 size: 14 residues. The whole variable domain, filled in from reference TRBV30 and TRBJ1-4, reads SQTIHQWPATLVQPVGSPLSLECTVEGTSNPNLYWYRQAAGRGLQLLFYSVGIGQISSEVPQNLSASRPQDRQFILSSKKLLLSDSGFYLCAWSVMGQYGKLFFGSGTQLSVL.

J is TRBJ2-2 and V is TRBV19; TRBD1 aligns across 7 bases. Per germline, CDR1 LNHDA and CDR2 SQIVND (reference sequence). CDR3 length: 15 amino acids. J was trimmed by 5 bases and V by 2 bases; bases with no gene match: 5. CDR3 loop: CASSISGTATGELFF. The DNA of the CDR3 is TGTGCCAGTAGTATATCTGGGACAGCAACCGGGGAGCTGTTTTTT.

This chain joins TRBV20-1 and TRBJ2-1; 7 positions agree with TRBD2. V lost 3 bases, J lost 5 bases, and 7 bases stayed unmatched. Per the germline V gene, CDR1 is DFQATT and CDR2 is SNEGSKA (reference sequence). The CDR3 has 14 residues. The chain's CDR3 is CSASRRGYNNEQFF. The CDR3 DNA reads as TGCAGTGCTAGTAGGCGGGGGTACAACAATGAGCAGTTCTTC.

The chain uses TRBV5-1 and TRBJ2-5; D uncertain. V was trimmed by 0 bases and J by 2 bases, leaving 8 bases between them. Germline-derived CDR1 and CDR2 are SGHRS and YFSETQ. There are 14 residues in the CDR3. The CDR3: CASSLGQFQETQYF. CDR3 nucleotide sequence: TGCGCCAGCAGCTTGGGTCAGTTTCAAGAGACCCAGTACTTC.

The chain employs TRBV4-2 and TRBJ2-3; 11 nucleotides agree with TRBD2. J lost 2 bases, V lost 0 bases, and 13 bases had no gene match. This CDR3 is 20 amino acids long. The germline gives CDR1 LGHNA, CDR2 YNFKEQ. In DNA form, the CDR3 reads TGTGCCAGCAGCCAAGAAGGCCTAGCGGGGGGCCGCGTCTTCACAGATACGCAGTATTTT. Translation gives CASSQEGLAGGRVFTDTQYF.